This T cell receptor beta chain was retrieved from a study of blood T cell repertoires in COVID-19. Study as a whole: Samples taken during acute and convalescent COVID-19 were collected in the United States, Italy and Spain. T cells, B-cell-depleted T cells, or PBMCs supplied cDNA or gDNA.

Per the authors' pipeline: Amplifying reference gene primers gave estimates of nucleated cell counts. Sequenced by immunoSEQ multiplex PCR; TCRdb stores in-frame clones only, minus some. The DNA gave D and trimming, while V, J and clone size come from that table. Altogether 25,000 to 30,000 clones are present, roughly nine tenths being singletons, with the ten largest covering around 10%. Trimming left V 2 bases short and J 7 bases short, with 13 bases between. The germline gives CDR1 KGHDR, CDR2 SFDVKD. This CDR3 contains 14 residues. Sequencing was carried out using peripheral blood. The chain combines TRBV24-1 with TRBJ2-5; TRBD2 is a possible D gene (6 bases). The receptor's source is a man in his sixties with acute or convalescent COVID-19. The CDR3 protein is CATSDSGPEGTQYF. The CDR3, as DNA: TGTGCCACCAGTGATTCAGGGCCGGAGGGGACCCAGTACTTC.